These 5 T cell receptor beta chains came from one sample sequenced in a study of blood T cell repertoires in COVID-19. The method was immunoSEQ multiplex PCR; TCRdb's version includes in-frame clones alone and lacks a portion of them. The sample gives 95,000 to 100,000 clones, about 84% of which show up once; roughly a tenth is in the top ten. The specimen sequenced was peripheral blood. The receptors here all came from a woman older than 75 with acute or convalescent COVID-19.

The chain has TRBV2 and TRBJ1-5; D uncertain. The CDR3 covers 14 residues. Germline V gene sequence: CDR1 SNHLY, CDR2 FYNNEI. V gave up 5 bases and J gave up 0 bases, with 8 bases separating them. CDR3 DNA sequence: TGTGCCAGCAGTAGCCCGTATAGCAATCAGCCCCAGCATTTT. Protein sequence: CASSSPYSNQPQHF. Together with reference TRBV2 and TRBJ1-5, the CDR3 gives the full variable domain: EPEVTQTPSHQVTQMGQEVILRCVPISNHLYFYWYRQILGQKVEFLVSFYNNEISEKSEIFDDQFSVERPDGSNFTLKIRSTKLEDSAMYFCASSSPYSNQPQHFGDGTRLSIL.

This chain links TRBV29-1 with TRBJ2-3, with 12 bases that match TRBD1. The germline gives CDR1 SQVTM, CDR2 ANQGSEA. V was pared by 2 bases and J by 8 bases, with 11 bases of the junction left unmatched. CDR3 length equals 16 residues. The CDR3, as DNA: TGCAGCGTTGAACGAAGGGTAGGGACAGGGGGCCTTACGCAGTATTTT. Translation gives CSVERRVGTGGLTQYF.

V usage is TRBV21-1 and J usage is TRBJ1-3; the D call in the table, TRBD1, was not verified against the DNA. TRBV21-1 is labeled a pseudogene. CDR3 length: 15 amino acids. CDR3 sequence reads: CASSKGTGSGNTIYF. Here the CDR3 DNA reads TGTGCCAGCAGCAAAGGGACAGGGTCTGGAAACACCATATATTTT.

This chain links TRBV6-5 with TRBJ2-1; perhaps TRBD1 as D (7 bases). This CDR3 has 13 amino acids. The V end was cut by 10 bases, the J end by 2 bases, with 12 bases between. CDR1 MNHEY and CDR2 SVGAGI come from the germline V gene. CDR3: CATSGGTYNEQFF. The CDR3, as DNA: TGTGCCACTTCAGGGGGGACCTACAATGAGCAGTTCTTC.

This clone was observed once. The chain has TRBV5-1 and TRBJ1-2, with TRBD1 matching 10 bases. J lost 6 bases, V lost 0 bases, and 5 bases had no gene match. Germline CDR1 and CDR2: SGHRS and YFSETQ. The CDR3 has 15 residues. The CDR3 nucleotides are TGCGCCAGCAGCTTGGGGGACAGGGGAAGGGATGGCTACACCTTC. This gives the protein CASSLGDRGRDGYTF.